The clone carrying this TCR beta chain showed up just a few times. The target antigen is unknown. These data belong to a study of response to subunit inactivated influenza vaccine. Study-wide results and limits: Few additional T cells are recruited per seasonal influenza vaccination, authors suggested.

From the RT-PCR reads, TCRdb called clonotypes with MiXCR, one entry per CDR3 protein. In the table there are about 700,000 distinct CDR3 sequences, around 15% of which are singletons. This CDR3 spans 15 amino acids. The germline V and J ends were trimmed by 0 bases and 4 bases, with 11 bases remaining between them. Germline CDR1 is LGHNA and CDR2 is YSLEER. The starting material was PBMCs from blood, obtained around two weeks before vaccination. The rearrangement uses TRBV4-3 and TRBJ2-3; no reliable D call. The receptor's source is a man aged 50 to 59 who received an inactivated influenza vaccine. The CDR3 loop is CASSQERIGADTQYF. CDR3 nucleotide sequence: TGCGCCAGCAGCCAAGAAAGAATTGGGGCAGATACGCAGTATTTT.